The table lists the clone carrying this T cell receptor beta chain with a few counts. The data were obtained in a study of identifying expanded T cells in peripheral blood. Only in-frame clones appear in the TCRdb table, and some are missing; sequencing was by immunoSEQ multiplex PCR. The repertoire includes about 78,000 clones, 80% to 90% of them detected once, and about 18% sits in the top ten. The germline V gene encodes CDR1 SGHAT and CDR2 FQNNGV. The CDR3 length is 16 residues. V was clipped by 2 bases and J by 2 bases, with 16 bases between them. Sequenced sample: blood. The TCR comes from a person between 18 and 70 years old in good health. The chain combines TRBV11-2 with TRBJ2-7, with D possibly TRBD1 on 6 matching bases. In DNA form, the CDR3 reads TGTGCCAGCAGCTTAAACACCAGACAGGCGGCCTACGAGCAGTACTTC. Residues: CASSLNTRQAAYEQYF. The whole variable domain, filled in from reference TRBV11-2 and TRBJ2-7, reads EAGVAQSPRYKIIEKRQSVAFWCNPISGHATLYWYQQILGQGPKLLIQFQNNGVVDDSQLPKDRFSAERLKGVDSTLKIQPAKLEDSAVYLCASSLNTRQAAYEQYFGPGTRLTVT.